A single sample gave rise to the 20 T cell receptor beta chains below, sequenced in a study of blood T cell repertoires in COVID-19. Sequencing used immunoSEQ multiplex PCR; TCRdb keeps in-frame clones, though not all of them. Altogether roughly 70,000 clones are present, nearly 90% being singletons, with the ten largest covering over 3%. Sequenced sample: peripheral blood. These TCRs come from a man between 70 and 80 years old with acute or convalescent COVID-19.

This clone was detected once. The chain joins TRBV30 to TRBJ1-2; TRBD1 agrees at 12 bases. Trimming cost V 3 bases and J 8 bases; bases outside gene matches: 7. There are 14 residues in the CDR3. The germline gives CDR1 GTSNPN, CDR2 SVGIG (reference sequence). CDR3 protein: CAWRRDRGLGGYTF. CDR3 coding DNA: TGTGCCTGGAGACGGGACAGGGGGCTCGGAGGCTACACCTTC.

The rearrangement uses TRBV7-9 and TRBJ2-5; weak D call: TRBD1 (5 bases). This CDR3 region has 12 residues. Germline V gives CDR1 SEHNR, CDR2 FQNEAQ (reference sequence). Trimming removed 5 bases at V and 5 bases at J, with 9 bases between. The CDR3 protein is CASSTGYETQYF. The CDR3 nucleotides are TGTGCCAGCAGCACAGGATATGAGACCCAGTACTTC.

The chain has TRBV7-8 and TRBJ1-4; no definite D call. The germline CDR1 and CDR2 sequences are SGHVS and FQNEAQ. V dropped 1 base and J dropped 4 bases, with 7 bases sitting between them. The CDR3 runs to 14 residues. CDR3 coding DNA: TGTGCCAGCAGCTTAGGGGAGGATAATGAAAAACTGTTTTTT. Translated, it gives CASSLGEDNEKLFF.

The CDR3 loop is CATQGALRDTQYF. The CDR3 DNA follows: TGTGCCACCCAGGGCGCGCTGCGAGATACGCAGTATTTT. J is TRBJ2-3 and V is TRBV24-1, with D possibly TRBD1 on 5 matching bases. V lost 9 bases to trimming and J lost 5 bases, with 14 bases between them. CDR1 and CDR2 from the germline V gene are KGHDR and SFDVKD. CDR3 length: 13 residues.

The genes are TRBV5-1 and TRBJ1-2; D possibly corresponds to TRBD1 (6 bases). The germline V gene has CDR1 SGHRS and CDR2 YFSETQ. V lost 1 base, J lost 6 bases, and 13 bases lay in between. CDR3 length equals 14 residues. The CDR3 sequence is CASSLSGGADGYTF. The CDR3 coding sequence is TGCGCCAGCAGCTTGAGTGGGGGGGCCGATGGCTACACCTTC.

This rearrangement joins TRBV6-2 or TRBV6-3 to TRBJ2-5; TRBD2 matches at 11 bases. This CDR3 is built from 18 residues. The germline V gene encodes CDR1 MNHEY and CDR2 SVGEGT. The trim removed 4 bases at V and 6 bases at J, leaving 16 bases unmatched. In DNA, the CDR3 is TGTGCCAGCAGTTCGTTTGAGTATAGCGGGGGGGCCAGACAGACCCAGTACTTC. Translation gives CASSSFEYSGGARQTQYF.

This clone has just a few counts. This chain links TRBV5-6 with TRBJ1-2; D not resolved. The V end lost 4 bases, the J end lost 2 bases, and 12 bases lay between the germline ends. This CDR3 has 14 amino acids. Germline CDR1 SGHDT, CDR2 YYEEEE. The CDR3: CASSLISPNYGYTF. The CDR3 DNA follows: TGTGCCAGCAGCCTAATATCCCCCAACTATGGCTACACCTTC. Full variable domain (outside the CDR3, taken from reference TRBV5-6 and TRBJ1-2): DAGVTQSPTHLIKTRGQQVTLRCSPKSGHDTVSWYQQALGQGPQFIFQYYEEEERQRGNFPDRFSGHQFPNYSSELNVNALLLGDSALYLCASSLISPNYGYTFGSGTRLTVV.

The CDR3 DNA reads as TGTGCCAGCAGCCTCCCAGACAGACCTGAAGCTTTCTTT. It translates to CASSLPDRPEAFF. The chain has TRBV7-9 and TRBJ1-1, with D perhaps matching TRBD1 (5 bases). The germline CDR1 and CDR2 sequences are SEHNR and FQNEAQ (reference sequence). Trimming removed 5 bases at V and 6 bases at J, with 13 bases between. There are 13 residues in the CDR3.

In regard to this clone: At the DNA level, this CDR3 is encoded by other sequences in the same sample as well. The CDR3 loop is CAIRGLAGVGEQYF. CDR3 DNA sequence: TGTGCCATCAGGGGACTAGCGGGGGTAGGAGAGCAGTACTTC. V gene TRBV10-3 combines with J gene TRBJ2-7; 14 positions match TRBD2. The germline gives CDR1 ENHRY, CDR2 SYGVKD. The V segment lost 6 bases and the J segment 7 bases; nucleotides outside the gene matches: 5. The CDR3 covers 14 residues.

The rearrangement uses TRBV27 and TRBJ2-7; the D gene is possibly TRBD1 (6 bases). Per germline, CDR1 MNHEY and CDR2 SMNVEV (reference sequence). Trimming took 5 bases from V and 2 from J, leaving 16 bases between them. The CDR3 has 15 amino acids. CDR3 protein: CASSDGQPGAYEQYF. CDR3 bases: TGTGCCAGCAGTGACGGACAGCCAGGTGCCTACGAGCAGTACTTC.

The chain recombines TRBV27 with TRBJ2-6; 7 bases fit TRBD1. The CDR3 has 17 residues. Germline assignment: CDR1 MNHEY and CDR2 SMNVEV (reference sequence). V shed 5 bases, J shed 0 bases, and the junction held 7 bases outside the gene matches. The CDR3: CASSTDRINSGANVLTF. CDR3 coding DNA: TGTGCCAGCAGTACGGACAGGATCAACTCTGGGGCCAACGTCCTGACTTTC.

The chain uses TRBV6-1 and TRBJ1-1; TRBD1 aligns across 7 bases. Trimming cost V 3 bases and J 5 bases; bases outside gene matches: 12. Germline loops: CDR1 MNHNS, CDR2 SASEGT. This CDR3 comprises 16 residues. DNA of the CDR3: TGTGCCAGCAGTGAGGAAGGAGGCAGGGGGAGTACTGAAGCTTTCTTT. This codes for CASSEEGGRGSTEAFF.

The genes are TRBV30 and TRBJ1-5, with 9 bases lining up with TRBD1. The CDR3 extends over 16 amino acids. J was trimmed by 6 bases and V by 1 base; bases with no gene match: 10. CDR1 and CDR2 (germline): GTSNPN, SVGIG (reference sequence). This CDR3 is CAWSAGWTGASQPQHF. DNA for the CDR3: TGTGCCTGGAGTGCCGGGTGGACAGGGGCGAGTCAGCCCCAGCATTTT.

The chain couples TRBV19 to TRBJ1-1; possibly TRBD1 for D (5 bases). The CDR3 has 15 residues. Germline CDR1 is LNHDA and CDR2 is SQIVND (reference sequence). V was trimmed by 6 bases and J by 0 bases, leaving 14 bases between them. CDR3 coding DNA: TGTGCCAGTAGGCGGACGGGACTCATGAACACTGAAGCTTTCTTT. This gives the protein CASRRTGLMNTEAFF. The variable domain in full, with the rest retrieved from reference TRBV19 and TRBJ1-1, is DGGITQSPKYLFRKEGQNVTLSCEQNLNHDAMYWYRQDPGQGLRLIYYSQIVNDFQKGDIAEGYSVSREKKESFPLTVTSAQKNPTAFYLCASRRTGLMNTEAFFGQGTRLTVV.

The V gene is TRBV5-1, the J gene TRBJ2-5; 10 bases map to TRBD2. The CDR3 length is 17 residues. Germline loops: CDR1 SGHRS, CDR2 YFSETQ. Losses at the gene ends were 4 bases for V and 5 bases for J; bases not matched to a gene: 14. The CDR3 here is CASSGGGGLAGVETQYF. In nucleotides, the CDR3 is TGCGCCAGCAGCGGAGGCGGAGGGCTAGCGGGGGTCGAGACCCAGTACTTC.

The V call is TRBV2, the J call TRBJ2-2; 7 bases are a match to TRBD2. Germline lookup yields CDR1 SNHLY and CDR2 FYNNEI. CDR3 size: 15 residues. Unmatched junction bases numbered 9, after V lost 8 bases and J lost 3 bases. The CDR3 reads CASAPSGGYTGELFF. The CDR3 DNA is TGTGCCAGCGCCCCATCGGGGGGATACACCGGGGAGCTGTTTTTT.

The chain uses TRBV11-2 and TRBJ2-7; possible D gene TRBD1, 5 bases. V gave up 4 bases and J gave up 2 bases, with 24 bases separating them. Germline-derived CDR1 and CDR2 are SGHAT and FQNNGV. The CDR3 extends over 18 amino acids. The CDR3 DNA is TGTGCCAGCAGCTCTCCCGTTGGTGGCAGGGCTGGAGCCTACGAGCAGTACTTC. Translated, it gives CASSSPVGGRAGAYEQYF.

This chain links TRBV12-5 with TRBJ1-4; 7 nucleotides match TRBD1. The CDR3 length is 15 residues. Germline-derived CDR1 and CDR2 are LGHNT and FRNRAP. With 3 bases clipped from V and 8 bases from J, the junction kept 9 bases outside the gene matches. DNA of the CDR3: TGTGCTAGTGGTTTACAGGGGCGTGGAGAGGAAAAACTGTTTTTT. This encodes CASGLQGRGEEKLFF.

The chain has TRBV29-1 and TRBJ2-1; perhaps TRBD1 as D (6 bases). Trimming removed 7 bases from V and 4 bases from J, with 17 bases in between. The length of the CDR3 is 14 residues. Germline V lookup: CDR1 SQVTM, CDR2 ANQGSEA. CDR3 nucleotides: TGCAGCGCCCTGAGGACAGATAGATACAATGAGCAGTTCTTC. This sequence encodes CSALRTDRYNEQFF.

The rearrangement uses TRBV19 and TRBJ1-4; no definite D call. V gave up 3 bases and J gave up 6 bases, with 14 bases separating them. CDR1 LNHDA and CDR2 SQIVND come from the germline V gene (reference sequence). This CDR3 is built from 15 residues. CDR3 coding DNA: TGTGCCAGTAGTATGAGCACAGCCTCTTATGAAAAACTGTTTTTT. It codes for CASSMSTASYEKLFF.